This T cell receptor (beta chain) was retrieved from a study of blood T cells in healthy people across ages. Turning to the study itself: T cells yielded about one barcoded beta molecule per two cells through template switching.

V shed 4 bases, J shed 4 bases, and the junction held 9 bases outside the gene matches. From germline, CDR1 is MNHEY and CDR2 SMNVEV (reference sequence). CDR3 length: 15 amino acids. Drawing of peripheral blood yielded roughly 9.3 milliliters from each donor. A second about 7 to 12 cycle PCR used barcoded and J-beta primers. TCRdb fed the 5' RACE reads into MiXCR, producing one record per CDR3 protein. The sample lists hundreds of thousands of distinct CDR3 sequences, roughly 32% seen once, with 15% in the top ten. This clonotype was counted many times. Its antigen is still unknown. Study outcomes and limitations: Relative to aged donors, long-lived donors carried more naive CD4+ cells and displayed higher diversity. Unsorted PBMCs blocked a conclusive comparison of naive and antigen-experienced cells.

The rearrangement links TRBV27 to TRBJ2-7; 8 bases are a match to TRBD1. The receptor comes from a woman aged 80 or over in good health. The specimen was blood. In DNA form, the CDR3 reads TGTGCCAGCAGTTCGACAGGGGCCCTTATGTACGAGCAGTACTTC. The encoded protein is CASSSTGALMYEQYF.